This TCR beta chain was found in a study of T cells in women clearing cervical HPV infection. Study background: Controls were women whose single incident HPV16 infection cleared within 12 months without precancer or cancer. Case blood drawn at lesion detection; control blood after infection cleared.

Findings and limits, study-wide: CIN3+ cases had significantly higher TCR repertoire richness than controls, but evenness did not differ.

V dropped 0 bases and J dropped 6 bases, with 14 bases sitting between them. This CDR3 region has 16 residues. The V gene's germline CDR1 is KGHSH and CDR2 LQKENI. Data came from immunoSEQ multiplex PCR; TCRdb stores just in-frame clones and leaves some out. With about 20,000 clones in the sample, the ten largest clones hold approximately 5%. Concerning this clone itself: Its antigen is not known. The read terminates 3 residues before the CDR3 end, so the remaining end is supplied by the germline J gene.

Sequences were obtained from blood buffy coat. The clonotype comes from a woman aged 18 to 75 with a cervical HPV16 infection that either progressed to CIN3+ or cleared (not recorded which). The rearrangement joins TRBV18 to TRBJ2-2; the D gene is possibly TRBD1 (5 bases). CDR3 bases read: TGTGCCAGCTCACCACCGGGCTTCAGGGTGGCCGGGGAG. This translates into CASSPPGFRVAGE. The CDR3 in full is CASSPPGFRVAGELFF.